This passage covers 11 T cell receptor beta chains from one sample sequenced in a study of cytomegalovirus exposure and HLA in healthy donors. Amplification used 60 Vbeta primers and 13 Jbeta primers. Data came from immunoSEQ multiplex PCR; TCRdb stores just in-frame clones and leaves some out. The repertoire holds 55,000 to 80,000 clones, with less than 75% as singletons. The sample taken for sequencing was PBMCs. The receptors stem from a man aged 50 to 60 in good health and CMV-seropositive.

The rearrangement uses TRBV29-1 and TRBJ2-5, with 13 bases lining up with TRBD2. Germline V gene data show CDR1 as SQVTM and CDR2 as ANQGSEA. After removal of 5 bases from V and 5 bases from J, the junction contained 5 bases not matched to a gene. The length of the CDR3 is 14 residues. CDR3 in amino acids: CSVLRTSGSETQYF. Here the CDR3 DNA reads TGCAGCGTTTTACGGACTAGCGGGAGCGAGACCCAGTACTTC.

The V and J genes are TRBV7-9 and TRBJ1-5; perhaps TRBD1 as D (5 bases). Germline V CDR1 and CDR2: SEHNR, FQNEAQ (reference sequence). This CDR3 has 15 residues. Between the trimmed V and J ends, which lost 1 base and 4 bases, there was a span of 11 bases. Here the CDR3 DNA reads TGTGCCAGCAGCTTAGGGTTGCGGGGGAATCAGCCCCAGCATTTT. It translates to CASSLGLRGNQPQHF.

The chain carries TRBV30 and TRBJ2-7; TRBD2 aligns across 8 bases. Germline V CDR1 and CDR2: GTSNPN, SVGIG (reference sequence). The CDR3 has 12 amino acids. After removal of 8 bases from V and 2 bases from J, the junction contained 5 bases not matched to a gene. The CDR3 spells CAQRAGAYEQYF. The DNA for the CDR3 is TGTGCCCAAAGAGCGGGGGCCTACGAGCAGTACTTC.

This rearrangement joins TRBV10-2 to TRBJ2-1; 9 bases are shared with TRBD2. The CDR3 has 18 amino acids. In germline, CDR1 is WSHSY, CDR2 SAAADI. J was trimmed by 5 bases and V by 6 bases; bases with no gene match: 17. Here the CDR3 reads CASRGGEIGTSLNNEQFF. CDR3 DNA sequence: TGCGCCAGCAGGGGCGGAGAAATCGGGACTAGCCTAAACAATGAGCAGTTCTTC.

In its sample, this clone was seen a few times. CDR3 region: CASSPDNPSPVAFF. The CDR3 DNA follows: TGCGCCAGCAGTCCTGACAACCCCAGTCCAGTGGCTTTCTTT. This chain joins TRBV4-1 and TRBJ1-1; D is unresolved. Germline CDR1 is MGHRA and CDR2 is YSYEKL. The ends were cut back, 6 bases at V and 11 bases at J, with 22 bases in the middle. CDR3 size: 14 residues.

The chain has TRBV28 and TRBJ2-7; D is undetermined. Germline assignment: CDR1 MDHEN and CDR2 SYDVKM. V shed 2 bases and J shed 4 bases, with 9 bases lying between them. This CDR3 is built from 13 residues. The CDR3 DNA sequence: TGTGCCAGCAGTTTAGGGCAGGTGTACGAGCAGTACTTC. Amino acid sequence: CASSLGQVYEQYF.

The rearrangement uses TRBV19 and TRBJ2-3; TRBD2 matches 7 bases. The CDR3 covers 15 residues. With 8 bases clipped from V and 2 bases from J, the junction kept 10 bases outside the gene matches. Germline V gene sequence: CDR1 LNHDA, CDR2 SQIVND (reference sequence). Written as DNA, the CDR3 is TGTGCCAGTTCCGGGGGTACTAGCGCCACAGATACGCAGTATTTT. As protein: CASSGGTSATDTQYF.

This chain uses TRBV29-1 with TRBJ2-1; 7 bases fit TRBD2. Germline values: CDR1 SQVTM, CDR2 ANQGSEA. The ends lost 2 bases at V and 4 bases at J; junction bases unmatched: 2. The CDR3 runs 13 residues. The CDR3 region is CSVEPSGYNEQFF. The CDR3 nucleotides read TGCAGCGTTGAACCTAGCGGTTACAATGAGCAGTTCTTC.

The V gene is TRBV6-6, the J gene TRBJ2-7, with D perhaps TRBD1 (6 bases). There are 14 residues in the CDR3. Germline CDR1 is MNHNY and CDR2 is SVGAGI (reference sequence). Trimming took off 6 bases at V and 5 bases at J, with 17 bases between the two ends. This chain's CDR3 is CASRDSQLDHEQYF. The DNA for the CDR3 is TGTGCCAGCAGGGACAGTCAGCTCGACCACGAGCAGTACTTC.

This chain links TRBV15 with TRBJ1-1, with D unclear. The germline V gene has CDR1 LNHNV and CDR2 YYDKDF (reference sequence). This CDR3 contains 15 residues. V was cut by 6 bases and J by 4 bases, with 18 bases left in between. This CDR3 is CATRDGEAAGTEAFF. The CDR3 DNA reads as TGTGCCACCAGGGATGGGGAAGCGGCTGGCACTGAAGCTTTCTTT.

The CDR3 here is CASSSWTANTGELFF. The CDR3 coding sequence is TGTGCCAGCAGCTCGTGGACAGCGAACACCGGGGAGCTGTTTTTT. The gene calls are TRBV7-2 and TRBJ2-2, with TRBD1 as a possible D gene (6 bases). Germline values: CDR1 SGHTA, CDR2 FQGNSA. V was trimmed by 4 bases and J by 0 bases, leaving 9 bases between them. The length of the CDR3 is 15 residues. The entire variable domain, with the rest obtained from reference TRBV7-2 and TRBJ2-2, is as follows: GAGVSQSPSNKVTEKGKDVELRCDPISGHTALYWYRQSLGQGLEFLIYFQGNSAPDKSGLPSDRFSAERTGGSVSTLTIQRTQQEDSAVYLCASSSWTANTGELFFGEGSRLTVL.